In this sample, the clone carrying this T cell receptor (beta chain) turned up many times. Its specificity is not known. Germline CDR1 is MNHNS and CDR2 is SASEGT. The CDR3 totals 14 residues. The V segment lost 5 bases and the J segment 4 bases; nucleotides outside the gene matches: 8. The sample is drawn from a study of glioma-infiltrating T cells. Regarding the study as a whole: CDR3 overlap between tissue and blood was very small. Non-neoplastic patients had below-expected tissue-blood divergence, while all gliomas exceeded expectation.

Amplification of TCR alpha and beta CDR3 regions from RNA used iRepertoire nested multiplex PCR. For one-step reverse transcription and amplification, 100-400 ng of tissue mRNA or PBMC total RNA was used. TCRdb analysed the multiplex PCR reads with MiXCR anew, one entry per CDR3 protein. This table has over 70,000 distinct CDR3 sequences, 23% appearing once. This receptor was taken from a human donor with low-grade glioma or glioblastoma, undergoing nonglioma brain surgery, or in good health (not recorded which). Sequenced material: glioma tissue, nonneoplastic brain tissue, or PBMCs (not recorded which). The chain employs TRBV6-1 and TRBJ2-7; 7 nucleotides agree with TRBD1. The DNA for the CDR3 is TGTGCCAGCAGTAGGGACAGTATGAGGTACGAGCAGTACTTC. Residues: CASSRDSMRYEQYF.